This paragraph reports one T cell receptor beta chain. This clonotype was seen repeatedly, ten times or more. Its antigen is currently not known. No qualities accompany the bases; no much larger clone lies one base away. The data stem from a study of T cells in Graves' hyperthyroidism and ophthalmopathy (dated by TCRdb to between 2018 and 2021). At the level of the whole study: Peripheral blood was sampled at the time of initial diagnosis, prior to any treatment. After blood sampling, hyperthyroidism patients were treated with methimazole at a starting dose of 30 mg daily, and ophthalmopathy patients were treated with high-dose intravenous methylprednisolone. The 100 discovery patients were randomly split 7:3 into training and test sets. According to the paper, TCR Vbeta CDR3 sequencing was carried out on over 130 peripheral blood samples, which came from fewer than 50 ophthalmopathy, under 85 hyperthyroidism and approximately 17 progressor patients. The study also compared thyroid tissue and blood T-cell repertoires from five or six Graves' hyperthyroidism patients. TCR V-J signatures able to tell the groups apart were searched for in a discovery cohort of some 100 patients, of whom over 40 had Graves' ophthalmopathy and about 60 had stable Graves' hyperthyroidism. Whether ophthalmopathy could be predicted prospectively was tested in an independent validation cohort made up of 18 to 20 hyperthyroidism patients plus 17 patients who later progressed to ophthalmopathy. What the work shows at the level of the full study, not this receptor alone: Most expanded thyroid clonotypes (frequency above 0.001) were also detected in blood, suggesting blood repertoires may reflect thyroid immune responses. Sample size was not statistically predetermined, and investigators were not blinded to group allocation. In validation, progression to ophthalmopathy was predicted by the model with 70% to 71% sensitivity and nearly 75% specificity, a median of roughly 6.4 months before onset. A model built on a 13 V-J signature distinguished ophthalmopathy from stable hyperthyroidism, reaching roughly 88% sensitivity and about 81% specificity in cross-validation and 80%/75% in testing.

Ophthalmopathy patients had moderately to severely active disease, with a Clinical Activity Score of 3 or more, a NOSPECS grade of 4 or more, and a disease duration of less than 3 months. The study excluded patients with uncontrolled infections, other autoimmune diseases, pregnancy or lactation. Diagnoses relied on clinical symptoms, serum thyroxine and TRAb, thyroid ultrasound and orbital computed tomography. PBMCs were separated from roughly 9.3 ml of fresh peripheral blood using Ficoll-Paque density gradient centrifugation. Trizol reagent was used to extract total RNA, and RNA quality was then checked on an Agilent 2100 Bioanalyzer. TCR beta CDR3 regions were amplified from RNA transcripts. For the first round of RT-PCR on the TCR CDR3, the HTBI primer set was used together with the Qiagen OneStep RT-PCR kit. Libraries were constructed in a second round of multiplex PCR, after which size selection and purification were carried out. Paired-end sequencing of the libraries was performed with 100 bp reads on an Illumina HiSeq2000. The source study handled its data this way. SOAPnuke was used to process the raw data, throwing out any read that contained adapters or uncalled bases, had a mean Phred below 15, or lacked an exact constant-primer or identifier match. High-quality paired reads were merged using COPE v1.2.5, and each unique nucleotide sequence was defined as a clonotype. MiTCR v1.1 was used to align the clonotypes against IMGT TRBV, TRBD and TRBJ reference segments. Only V-J combinations with frequency above 0.0001, covering 99.2% of repertoires, were analysed. The TCS score was defined as F50 (clonal expansion) divided by E x V (chaos), with BLOSUM62-based TCRdist calculated between CDR3 peptides within each V-J. Welch's t-statistics and random forest reduced some 510 V-J features to 10 to 15, which were used in a naive Bayes classifier (R e1071). In-frame beta chains were kept once TCRdb had trimmed the public reads at Q25 with fastp and called clones with MiXCR. Identical CDR3 proteins give one entry, which carries the most common genes and DNA. The V and J calls and clone size come from TCRdb's table, not from the authors' own analysis. This sample is represented by a few hundred thousand distinct CDR3 sequences; 20% to 25% of them were singletons. The ten most abundant clones make up under 65% of the sample.

Material: blood. The TCR sequence derives from a man younger than 40 with Graves' ophthalmopathy.

The CDR3 corresponds to CASSSSGNRETQYF. The sequence in DNA is TGTGCCAGCAGCTCTAGCGGGAATAGGGAGACCCAGTACTTC. This chain joins TRBV11-2 to TRBJ2-5; the central 9 bases match TRBD2. The CDR3 sequence holds 14 residues, the cysteine and phenylalanine included. Only CDR3 DNA remains: 42 bases, in frame from the first base. The germline V gene provides CDR1 SGHAT and CDR2 FQNNGV. Ends trimmed: V by 4 bases, J by 5 bases; bases unmatched to a gene: 5.